What follows are 5 T cell receptor beta chains derived from one specimen sequenced in a study of blood T cell repertoires in COVID-19. TCRdb's copy holds only in-frame clones and misses some; the assay was immunoSEQ multiplex PCR. The table lists more than 15,000 clones, roughly 86% of them singletons, with about 8.3% in the top ten. Sequenced: peripheral blood. The receptors originated from a human donor in a cohort sampled during active COVID-19. The donor label of this sample is uncertain.

The chain joins TRBV28 to TRBJ2-1; TRBD2 agrees at 8 bases. This CDR3 contains 14 residues. The V gene end was trimmed by 6 bases and the J gene end by 1 base; junction bases not matched to a gene: 2. CDR1 and CDR2 (germline): MDHEN, SYDVKM. The CDR3 reads CASRAGDSYNEQFF. The CDR3, as DNA: TGTGCCAGCAGAGCGGGGGATTCCTACAATGAGCAGTTCTTC.

This chain joins TRBV6-5 and TRBJ1-5, with 10 positions matching TRBD1. V lost 6 bases and J lost 7; bases outside the gene matches: 9. CDR1 is MNHEY and CDR2 is SVGAGI in the germline V gene. The CDR3 totals 15 residues. CDR3 DNA sequence: TGTGCCAGCAGCCACGGGACAGGGGAAGGCCAGCCCCAGCATTTT. It is translated as CASSHGTGEGQPQHF.

The V and J genes are TRBV6-6 and TRBJ2-7, with 9 bases lining up with TRBD1. The trim removed 2 bases at V and 2 bases at J, leaving 4 bases unmatched. The CDR3 sequence is 15 residues long. The germline V gene has CDR1 MNHNY and CDR2 SVGAGI (reference sequence). DNA of the CDR3: TGTGCCAGCAGTTACGTGGACAGGGGAGCCTACGAGCAGTACTTC. As protein: CASSYVDRGAYEQYF.

The rearrangement joins TRBV9 to TRBJ2-1, with 7 bases fitting TRBD2. Germline CDR1 is SGDLS and CDR2 is YYNGEE. The V segment lost 4 bases and the J segment 0 bases; nucleotides outside the gene matches: 7. The CDR3 has 16 amino acids. The CDR3 is CASSYLSSGSYNEQFF. The CDR3 DNA follows: TGTGCCAGCAGCTACCTTTCTAGCGGCTCCTACAATGAGCAGTTCTTC.

This clone showed up just once. The chain has TRBV6-2 or TRBV6-3 and TRBJ2-1, with 7 bases that match TRBD2. The J segment lost 8 bases and the V segment lost 2 bases, leaving 12 bases of the junction unmatched. The CDR3 length is 16 residues. Germline CDR1 and CDR2: MNHEY and SVGEGT. The CDR3 bases are TGTGCCAGCAGTTACGGGGGGGGGTTCTCTACGGATGAGCAGTTCTTC. It encodes CASSYGGGFSTDEQFF.